This TCR beta chain emerged from a study of Ad26.COV2.S vaccination and SARS-CoV-2 variants. Study context: Donor was one of the participants in the Ad26.COV2.S arm of the COV1001 trial. In the study, Ad26.COV2.S was injected intramuscularly once, or twice 56 days apart.

Noted treatment: some 20 received Ad26.COV2.S at low or high dose, single or two shots; about 5 received placebo; per-sample allocation not given. All samples were drawn on day 63, counting from the first vaccine or placebo injection. As its vector, the vaccine had Ad26, which expressed Wuhan-strain SARS-CoV-2 spike. Profiled with immunoSEQ multiplex PCR; TCRdb holds only in-frame clones, not every one. Counted here are roughly 420,000 clones, around 89% occurring once; the ten biggest clones make up 3.6%. Per germline, CDR1 LGHDT and CDR2 YNNKEL (reference sequence). The CDR3 covers 17 residues. V gave up 4 bases and J gave up 5 bases, with 20 bases separating them. Study-wide points: A substantial breadth of spike-specific CD8+ and CD4+ T cell responses after vaccination has been reported.

Of note for this clone: Antigen: not known.

V gene TRBV3-1 (or the pseudogene TRBV3-2) combines with J gene TRBJ2-2; D might be TRBD2 (5 bases). The starting material was peripheral blood, obtained in a trial of Ad26.COV2.S vaccine versus placebo. The TCR originated in a person aged 18-65 years who received the Ad26.COV2.S COVID-19 vaccine or a placebo. The CDR3 protein is CASSPGLLLSGTGELFF. The CDR3 region has the DNA TGTGCCAGCAGCCCGGGCCTCCTACTCTCGGGGACCGGGGAGCTGTTTTTT.